These T cell receptor beta chains were read from a single sample in a study of Graves' ophthalmopathy and Graves' hyperthyroidism. TCRdb processed the multiplex PCR reads anew with MiXCR; each CDR3 protein has one entry. In the table there are 150,000 or so distinct CDR3 sequences, 30% to 45% of which are singletons. Sequencing was carried out using peripheral blood. These receptors were taken from a woman aged 40 to 49 with Graves' ophthalmopathy. Both conserved end residues are part of each CDR3. The order of the fields is clone size, J gene, V gene, D gene, CDR3 protein, CDR3 DNA. D genes are given only for firm matches. Clone sizes are given selectively: once, few, many, or a class where the clone is expanded.

clone_size: .; j_call: TRBJ2-4; v_call: TRBV20-1; d_call: .; cdr3_aa: CSASGGRAKNIQYF; cdr3_nt: TGCAGTGCTAGTGGGGGCAGAGCCAAAAACATTCAGTACTTC
clone_size: .; j_call: TRBJ2-7; v_call: TRBV10-3; d_call: TRBD2; cdr3_aa: CATLIWGTSGYEQYF; cdr3_nt: TGTGCCACACTCATCTGGGGGACTAGCGGATACGAGCAGTACTTC
clone_size: many; j_call: TRBJ2-2; v_call: TRBV6-5; d_call: .; cdr3_aa: CASHNEGTGELFF; cdr3_nt: TGTGCCAGCCACAACGAGGGCACCGGGGAGCTGTTTTTT
clone_size: .; j_call: TRBJ2-7; v_call: TRBV28; d_call: .; cdr3_aa: CASSFPEVEQYF; cdr3_nt: TGTGCCAGCAGCTTTCCGGAGGTCGAGCAGTACTTC
clone_size: once; j_call: TRBJ2-4; v_call: TRBV27; d_call: TRBD1; cdr3_aa: CASSLAGTGRDIQYF; cdr3_nt: TGTGCCAGCAGTTTAGCGGGGACAGGGCGGGACATTCAGTACTTC
clone_size: .; j_call: TRBJ2-7; v_call: TRBV27; d_call: TRBD1; cdr3_aa: CASRLPGQFSYEQYF; cdr3_nt: TGTGCCAGCAGACTCCCGGGACAGTTCTCCTACGAGCAGTACTTC
clone_size: .; j_call: TRBJ1-5; v_call: TRBV12-3/TRBV12-4; d_call: .; cdr3_aa: CASSLTTNQPQHF; cdr3_nt: TGTGCCAGCAGTTTGACTACAAATCAGCCCCAGCATTTT
clone_size: many; j_call: TRBJ1-1; v_call: TRBV12-3/TRBV12-4; d_call: .; cdr3_aa: CASRTNRVGGTEAFF; cdr3_nt: TGTGCCAGCAGGACCAACAGGGTAGGAGGTACTGAAGCTTTCTTT
clone_size: many; j_call: TRBJ1-5; v_call: TRBV19; d_call: .; cdr3_aa: CASSMGGFYSNQPQHF; cdr3_nt: TGTGCCAGTAGTATGGGAGGGTTTTATAGCAATCAGCCCCAGCATTTT
clone_size: many; j_call: TRBJ1-2; v_call: TRBV19; d_call: .; cdr3_aa: CASSSGIRYGYTF; cdr3_nt: TGTGCCAGTAGCTCCGGGATCCGATATGGCTACACCTTC
clone_size: many; j_call: TRBJ1-1; v_call: TRBV7-3; d_call: .; cdr3_aa: CASSWIPGHEMNTEAFF; cdr3_nt: TGTGCCAGCAGCTGGATTCCGGGACACGAAATGAACACTGAAGCTTTCTTT
clone_size: many; j_call: TRBJ1-5; v_call: TRBV3-1; d_call: .; cdr3_aa: CASSQDPGREKPQHF; cdr3_nt: TGTGCCAGCAGCCAAGATCCCGGGAGGGAAAAGCCCCAGCATTTT
clone_size: .; j_call: TRBJ1-5; v_call: TRBV28; d_call: .; cdr3_aa: CASSLGRTNQPQHF; cdr3_nt: TGTGCCAGCAGTTTGGGACGGACAAATCAGCCCCAGCATTTT
clone_size: .; j_call: TRBJ2-5; v_call: TRBV11-2; d_call: TRBD2; cdr3_aa: CASSSGLAGSRLETQYF; cdr3_nt: TGTGCCAGCAGCTCTGGACTAGCGGGATCCCGCCTCGAGACCCAGTACTTC
clone_size: many; j_call: TRBJ2-7; v_call: TRBV25-1; d_call: .; cdr3_aa: CASSGFGRVSYEQYF; cdr3_nt: TGTGCCAGCAGTGGATTCGGCAGGGTAAGCTACGAGCAGTACTTC
clone_size: .; j_call: TRBJ2-7; v_call: TRBV12-3/TRBV12-4; d_call: .; cdr3_aa: CASRKDGPEQYF; cdr3_nt: TGTGCCAGCAGAAAGGACGGACCGGAGCAGTACTTC
clone_size: many; j_call: TRBJ2-6; v_call: TRBV18; d_call: .; cdr3_aa: CASSPSASGANVLTF; cdr3_nt: TGTGCCAGCTCACCGTCGGCCTCTGGGGCCAACGTCCTGACTTTC
clone_size: .; j_call: TRBJ2-3; v_call: TRBV20-1; d_call: TRBD1; cdr3_aa: CSAAMTGRTDTQYF; cdr3_nt: TGCAGTGCCGCCATGACAGGGCGCACAGATACGCAGTATTTT
clone_size: many; j_call: TRBJ1-5; v_call: TRBV6-5; d_call: TRBD1; cdr3_aa: CASSKGTASNQPQHF; cdr3_nt: TGTGCCAGCAGCAAGGGGACAGCTAGCAATCAGCCCCAGCATTTT
clone_size: few; j_call: TRBJ2-1; v_call: TRBV12-3/TRBV12-4; d_call: TRBD2; cdr3_aa: CASSPGGGLAGTRHYNEQFF; cdr3_nt: TGTGCCAGCAGCCCAGGGGGGGGTCTAGCGGGAACTAGGCACTACAATGAGCAGTTCTTC
clone_size: .; j_call: TRBJ1-2; v_call: TRBV7-2; d_call: .; cdr3_aa: CASSPNPGSYGYTF; cdr3_nt: TGTGCCAGCAGCCCTAACCCTGGGAGCTATGGCTACACCTTC
clone_size: .; j_call: TRBJ1-1; v_call: TRBV12-3/TRBV12-4; d_call: .; cdr3_aa: CASRPRGGPRMDTEAFF; cdr3_nt: TGTGCCAGCAGACCTAGGGGGGGGCCCCGGATGGACACTGAAGCTTTCTTT
clone_size: .; j_call: TRBJ1-1; v_call: TRBV7-9; d_call: .; cdr3_aa: CASSLAGDNTEAFF; cdr3_nt: TGTGCCAGCAGCTTAGCGGGCGATAACACTGAAGCTTTCTTT
clone_size: many; j_call: TRBJ1-1; v_call: TRBV18; d_call: .; cdr3_aa: CASSKGNLNTEAFF; cdr3_nt: TGTGCCAGCTCAAAGGGGAATTTGAACACTGAAGCTTTCTTT
clone_size: many; j_call: TRBJ2-2; v_call: TRBV7-3; d_call: .; cdr3_aa: CASSPSAGVGELFF; cdr3_nt: TGTGCCAGCAGCCCCTCGGCAGGGGTCGGGGAGCTGTTTTTT
clone_size: many; j_call: TRBJ1-2; v_call: TRBV18; d_call: .; cdr3_aa: CASSPNGQNYGYTF; cdr3_nt: TGTGCCAGCTCACCCAATGGGCAGAACTATGGCTACACCTTC
clone_size: many; j_call: TRBJ2-5; v_call: TRBV7-2; d_call: TRBD1; cdr3_aa: CASSMWTGQETQYF; cdr3_nt: TGTGCCAGCAGCATGTGGACAGGGCAAGAGACCCAGTACTTC
clone_size: many; j_call: TRBJ2-5; v_call: TRBV19; d_call: .; cdr3_aa: CASSIDRDTQETQYF; cdr3_nt: TGTGCCAGTAGTATAGACCGGGACACCCAAGAGACCCAGTACTTC
clone_size: .; j_call: TRBJ1-1; v_call: TRBV12-3/TRBV12-4; d_call: .; cdr3_aa: CASSPQHGNTEAFF; cdr3_nt: TGTGCCAGCAGCCCACAACACGGGAACACTGAAGCTTTCTTT